The 20 T cell receptor beta chains in this list originate from one sample, sequenced in a study of T cell changes during pregnancy in multiple sclerosis. Profiling relied on immunoSEQ multiplex PCR, and the TCRdb table lists in-frame clones only, not all of them. The table records around 50,000 clones, 85% to 95% of them present only once. The input for sequencing was CD8+ T cells from peripheral blood mononuclear cells, taken in the first trimester of pregnancy. Receptors were obtained from a female donor with multiple sclerosis, enrolled in a pregnancy study.

The chain combines TRBV4-1 with TRBJ2-7, with 11 nucleotides matching TRBD2. With 3 bases clipped from V and 2 bases from J, the junction kept 3 bases outside the gene matches. CDR3 length: 15 residues. The germline gives CDR1 MGHRA, CDR2 YSYEKL. The CDR3 sequence is CASSHLAGGTYEQYF. The CDR3 nucleotides read TGCGCCAGCAGCCACCTAGCGGGAGGAACCTACGAGCAGTACTTC.

V is TRBV7-9 and J is TRBJ2-5; 10 positions match TRBD2. With 5 bases clipped from V and 5 bases from J, the junction kept 17 bases outside the gene matches. This CDR3 has 18 residues. In germline, CDR1 is SEHNR, CDR2 FQNEAQ (reference sequence). The CDR3 reads CASSQDLAGVSVKETQYF. As DNA, the CDR3 is TGTGCCAGCAGCCAAGATCTAGCGGGAGTATCGGTGAAGGAGACCCAGTACTTC.

This clone is a singleton in its sample. V usage is TRBV10-3 and J usage is TRBJ2-7; perhaps TRBD1 as D (6 bases). The CDR3 runs 14 residues. CDR1 is ENHRY and CDR2 is SYGVKD in the germline V gene. The V and J ends lost 4 bases and 2 bases respectively, with 12 bases between them. The CDR3 sequence is CAISVGRQAYEQYF. The CDR3 nucleotides are TGTGCCATCAGTGTTGGTCGACAGGCCTACGAGCAGTACTTC.

In its sample, this clone was seen once. This sequence joins TRBV5-4 and TRBJ1-1, with a possible D match to TRBD1 (5 bases). Germline CDR1 SGHNT, CDR2 YYREEE (reference sequence). The V gene lost 4 bases and the J gene lost 3 bases, with 13 bases spanning the gap. This CDR3 is built from 14 residues. CDR3 protein: CASSIDRGDTEAFF. In DNA form, the CDR3 reads TGTGCCAGCAGCATCGATCGGGGGGACACTGAAGCTTTCTTT.

This chain uses TRBV27 with TRBJ1-1, with D possibly being TRBD1 (6 bases). The V end lost 7 bases, the J end lost 1 base, and 10 bases lay between the germline ends. Germline V gene sequence: CDR1 MNHEY, CDR2 SMNVEV (reference sequence). The CDR3 has 13 amino acids. The CDR3 is CASKLQGNTEAFF. The CDR3 region has the DNA TGTGCCAGCAAGCTACAGGGGAACACTGAAGCTTTCTTT.

This clone was seen only once. CDR3 DNA sequence: TGTGCCAGCAGTGACCCCCTCGACACCCAAAACTATGGCTACACCTTC. It yields the protein CASSDPLDTQNYGYTF. The chain couples TRBV2 to TRBJ1-2; no definite D call. Trimming took 3 bases from V and 2 from J, leaving 16 bases between them. The CDR3 is made up of 16 amino acids. The germline V gene has CDR1 SNHLY and CDR2 FYNNEI.

The chain uses TRBV6-1 and TRBJ2-5; TRBD2 aligns across 9 bases. The end of the DNA fits TRBJ2-7 better, so the J call may be wrong. CDR3 length: 15 amino acids. CDR1 and CDR2 (germline): MNHNS, SASEGT. CDR3 sequence reads: CASSDLSGSSYEQYF. The CDR3 DNA follows: TGTGCCAGCAGTGACCTTAGCGGGAGTTCGTACGAGCAGTACTTC.

The chain employs TRBV4-1 and TRBJ1-5; 7 bases are a match to TRBD1. In germline, CDR1 is MGHRA, CDR2 YSYEKL. The CDR3 is 14 residues long. The V segment lost 2 bases and the J segment 5 bases; nucleotides outside the gene matches: 3. The CDR3 loop reads CASSQQQGYQPQHF. In DNA form, the CDR3 reads TGCGCCAGCAGCCAACAACAGGGGTATCAGCCCCAGCATTTT.

The J gene is TRBJ1-4, the V gene TRBV25-1; D gene ambiguous. From germline, CDR1 is MGHDK and CDR2 SYGVNS. The CDR3 totals 16 residues. V was shortened by 1 base and J by 5 bases, with 14 bases between the two germline ends. As DNA, the CDR3 is TGTGCCAGCAGTGAATCGGGTGGCCCACGGAATGAAAAACTGTTTTTT. It encodes CASSESGGPRNEKLFF.

The chain links TRBV2 to TRBJ2-6, with D perhaps matching TRBD2 (6 bases). The CDR3 loop spans 17 amino acids. The germline V gene has CDR1 SNHLY and CDR2 FYNNEI. V was shortened by 4 bases and J by 0 bases, with 13 bases between the two germline ends. CDR3 residues: CASSGGDVYSGANVLTF. As DNA, the CDR3 is TGTGCCAGCAGTGGGGGGGACGTATACTCTGGGGCCAACGTCCTGACTTTC.

This rearrangement joins TRBV19 to TRBJ2-1, with D perhaps TRBD2 (5 bases). Trimming removed 5 bases from V and 1 base from J, with 9 bases in between. There are 14 residues in the CDR3. Germline V gene lookup returns CDR1 LNHDA and CDR2 SQIVND (reference sequence). The CDR3, as DNA: TGTGCCAGTAGTCTACGGGGTTCCTACAATGAGCAGTTCTTC. Its protein product is CASSLRGSYNEQFF. The whole variable domain, filled in from reference TRBV19 and TRBJ2-1, reads DGGITQSPKYLFRKEGQNVTLSCEQNLNHDAMYWYRQDPGQGLRLIYYSQIVNDFQKGDIAEGYSVSREKKESFPLTVTSAQKNPTAFYLCASSLRGSYNEQFFGPGTRLTVL.

J is TRBJ1-2 and V is TRBV5-8; D is possibly TRBD1 (6 bases). The CDR3 has 12 amino acids. Trimming took 4 bases from V and 7 from J, leaving 11 bases between them. The germline V gene encodes CDR1 SGHTS and CDR2 YDEGEE. The CDR3 loop is CASSLQGFGYTF. The CDR3, as DNA: TGTGCCAGCAGCCTACAGGGTTTTGGCTACACCTTC.

The chain couples TRBV27 to TRBJ1-2; no definite D call. The CDR3 is 16 residues long. Germline loops: CDR1 MNHEY, CDR2 SMNVEV (reference sequence). Trimming left V 1 base short and J 8 bases short, with 20 bases between. Written as DNA, the CDR3 is TGTGCCAGCAGTTTATGGCACTCTTCTAGACCTGAAGGCTACACCTTC. Its protein is CASSLWHSSRPEGYTF.

The V gene is TRBV28, the J gene TRBJ2-7; 8 bases fit TRBD2. The V gene's germline CDR1 is MDHEN and CDR2 SYDVKM. Trimming removed 5 bases from V and 0 bases from J; junction bases left unmatched: 9. The CDR3 is made up of 16 amino acids. The CDR3 loop is CASSPRGGLSSYEQYF. The CDR3, as DNA: TGTGCCAGCAGTCCCCGGGGGGGCCTTAGCTCCTACGAGCAGTACTTC. Full variable domain (outside the CDR3, taken from reference TRBV28 and TRBJ2-7): DVKVTQSSRYLVKRTGEKVFLECVQDMDHENMFWYRQDPGLGLRLIYFSYDVKMKEKGDIPEGYSVSREKKERFSLILESASTNQTSMYLCASSPRGGLSSYEQYFGPGTRLTVT.

This sequence joins TRBV7-9 and TRBJ2-3; 10 nucleotides agree with TRBD2. The CDR3 covers 15 residues. Unmatched junction bases numbered 2, after V lost 4 bases and J lost 1 base. Per germline, CDR1 SEHNR and CDR2 FQNEAQ (reference sequence). CDR3 sequence (DNA): TGTGCCAGCAGCTACGGGACTAGCGGCACAGATACGCAGTATTTT. Its protein is CASSYGTSGTDTQYF.

V usage is TRBV28 and J usage is TRBJ2-3, with TRBD2 identical over 11 bases. CDR3 length: 15 residues. CDR1 is MDHEN, CDR2 SYDVKM, per germline. With 11 bases clipped from V and 6 bases from J, the junction kept 13 bases outside the gene matches. The CDR3 sequence is CASNPGTSGADTQYF. The CDR3 DNA follows: TGTGCCTCCAATCCCGGGACTAGCGGAGCCGATACGCAGTATTTT.

This chain connects TRBV25-1 to TRBJ2-1, with 10 nucleotides matching TRBD2. The CDR3 sequence is 17 residues long. V lost 4 bases and J lost 6; bases outside the gene matches: 12. Germline V lookup: CDR1 MGHDK, CDR2 SYGVNS. In DNA, the CDR3 is TGTGCCAGCAGTGCAGACCCCCTAGCGGGAGCTCTCAATGAGCAGTTCTTC. It yields the protein CASSADPLAGALNEQFF.

This clone was seen a single time. The chain combines TRBV10-3 with TRBJ1-5, with 7 positions matching TRBD1. V shed 10 bases, J shed 6 bases, and the junction held 6 bases outside the gene matches. The CDR3 sequence is 12 residues long. Germline assignment: CDR1 ENHRY and CDR2 SYGVKD. The CDR3: CASGTAGQPQHF. CDR3 DNA: TGTGCCAGCGGGACAGCTGGTCAGCCCCAGCATTTT.

A remark on this clone: Other DNA sequences within the sample encode an identical CDR3. This chain links TRBV19 with TRBJ2-7, with a tentative D call TRBD1 (5 bases). The CDR3 spans 14 residues. The ends were cut back, 1 base at V and 2 bases at J, with 9 bases in the middle. The germline gives CDR1 LNHDA, CDR2 SQIVND (reference sequence). Here the CDR3 reads CASSIVAGTYEQYF. CDR3 DNA: TGTGCCAGTAGTATAGTTGCAGGGACCTACGAGCAGTACTTC.

The V and J genes are TRBV7-6 and TRBJ2-6; D ambiguous. The CDR3 spans 14 residues. Trimming left V 0 bases short and J 2 bases short, with 2 bases between. Germline loops: CDR1 SGHVS, CDR2 FNYEAQ. Written as DNA, the CDR3 is TGTGCCAGCAGCTTAGCTACTGGGGCCAACGTCCTGACTTTC. It encodes CASSLATGANVLTF.